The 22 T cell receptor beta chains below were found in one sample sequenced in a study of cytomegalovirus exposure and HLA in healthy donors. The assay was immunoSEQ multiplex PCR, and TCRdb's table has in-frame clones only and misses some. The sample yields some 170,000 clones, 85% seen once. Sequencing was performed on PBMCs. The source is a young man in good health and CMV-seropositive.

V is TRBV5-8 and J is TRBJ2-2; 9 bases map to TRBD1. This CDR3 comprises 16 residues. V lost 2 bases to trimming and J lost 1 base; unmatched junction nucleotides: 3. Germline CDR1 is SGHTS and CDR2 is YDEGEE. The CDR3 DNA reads TGTGCCAGCAGCTTTTGGGGACAGGGGAACACCGGGGAGCTGTTTTTT. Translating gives CASSFWGQGNTGELFF.

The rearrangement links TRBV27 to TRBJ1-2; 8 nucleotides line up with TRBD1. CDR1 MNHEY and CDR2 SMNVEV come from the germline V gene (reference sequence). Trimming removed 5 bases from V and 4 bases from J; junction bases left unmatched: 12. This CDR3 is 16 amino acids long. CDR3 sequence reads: CASSATGDRRIYGYTF. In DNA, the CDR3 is TGTGCCAGCAGTGCAACCGGGGACAGGCGGATCTATGGCTACACCTTC.

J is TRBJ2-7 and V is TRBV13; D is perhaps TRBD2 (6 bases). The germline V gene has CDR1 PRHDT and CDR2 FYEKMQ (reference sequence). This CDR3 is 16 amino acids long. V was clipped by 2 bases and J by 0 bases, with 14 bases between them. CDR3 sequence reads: CASSLFTGGRSYEQYF. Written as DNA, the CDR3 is TGTGCCAGCAGCTTATTTACCGGGGGTCGCTCCTACGAGCAGTACTTC. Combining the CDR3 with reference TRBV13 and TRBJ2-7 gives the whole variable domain AAGVIQSPRHLIKEKRETATLKCYPIPRHDTVYWYQQGPGQDPQFLISFYEKMQSDKGSIPDRFSAQQFSDYHSELNMSSLELGDSALYFCASSLFTGGRSYEQYFGPGTRLTVT.

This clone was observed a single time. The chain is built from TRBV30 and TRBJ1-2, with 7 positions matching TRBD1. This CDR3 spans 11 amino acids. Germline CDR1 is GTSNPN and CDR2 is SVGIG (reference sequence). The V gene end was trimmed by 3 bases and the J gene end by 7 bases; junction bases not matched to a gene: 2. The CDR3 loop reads CAWRYRGGYTF. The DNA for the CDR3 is TGTGCCTGGAGATACAGGGGTGGCTACACCTTC.

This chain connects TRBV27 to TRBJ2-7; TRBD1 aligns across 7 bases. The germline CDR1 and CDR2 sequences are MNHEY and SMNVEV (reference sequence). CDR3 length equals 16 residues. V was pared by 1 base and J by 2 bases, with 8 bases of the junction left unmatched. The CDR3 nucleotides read TGTGCCAGCAGTTTATTAGGGACAGTGAGCCCCTACGAGCAGTACTTC. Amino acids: CASSLLGTVSPYEQYF.

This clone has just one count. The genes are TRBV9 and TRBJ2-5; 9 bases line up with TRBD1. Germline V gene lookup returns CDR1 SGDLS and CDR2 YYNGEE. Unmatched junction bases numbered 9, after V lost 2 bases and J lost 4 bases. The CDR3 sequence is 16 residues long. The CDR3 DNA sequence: TGTGCCAGCAGCGTCGGGAACAGGGGGCGTTTAGAGACCCAGTACTTC. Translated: CASSVGNRGRLETQYF.

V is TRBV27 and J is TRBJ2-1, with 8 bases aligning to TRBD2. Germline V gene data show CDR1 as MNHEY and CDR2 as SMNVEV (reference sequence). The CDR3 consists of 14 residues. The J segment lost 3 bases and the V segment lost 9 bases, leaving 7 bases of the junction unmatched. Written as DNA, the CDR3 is TGTGCCAGTCAACCGGGGGGGGGCTACAATGAGCAGTTCTTC. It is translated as CASQPGGGYNEQFF.

This chain's CDR3 is CAISESTGSGETQYF. The CDR3 coding sequence is TGTGCCATCAGTGAGTCCACGGGTTCTGGAGAGACCCAGTACTTC. J is TRBJ2-5 and V is TRBV10-3; no clear D. The V end lost 0 bases, the J end lost 4 bases, and 12 bases lay between the germline ends. This CDR3 comprises 15 residues. The V gene's germline CDR1 is ENHRY and CDR2 SYGVKD.

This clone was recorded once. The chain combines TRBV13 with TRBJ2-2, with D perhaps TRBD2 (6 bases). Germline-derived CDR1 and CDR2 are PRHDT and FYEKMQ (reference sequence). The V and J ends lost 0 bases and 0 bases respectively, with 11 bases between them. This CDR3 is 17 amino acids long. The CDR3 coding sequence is TGTGCCAGCAGCTTAGGAGGTTGGGGGGCGAACACCGGGGAGCTGTTTTTT. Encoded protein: CASSLGGWGANTGELFF.

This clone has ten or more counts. CDR3 sequence (DNA): TGTGCCAGCAGTTACTCCTACAGGAACGATTATGGCTACACCTTC. This translates into CASSYSYRNDYGYTF. This chain links TRBV6-5 with TRBJ1-2, with D maybe TRBD1 (5 bases). Trimming removed 0 bases from V and 5 bases from J, with 13 bases in between. The CDR3 sequence is 15 residues long. The germline CDR1 and CDR2 sequences are MNHEY and SVGAGI.

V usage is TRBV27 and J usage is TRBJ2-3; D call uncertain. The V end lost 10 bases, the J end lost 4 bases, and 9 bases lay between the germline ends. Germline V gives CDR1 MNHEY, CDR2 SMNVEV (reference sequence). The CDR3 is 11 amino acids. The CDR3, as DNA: TGTGCCATCCGAGCTGCAGATACGCAGTATTTT. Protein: CAIRAADTQYF.

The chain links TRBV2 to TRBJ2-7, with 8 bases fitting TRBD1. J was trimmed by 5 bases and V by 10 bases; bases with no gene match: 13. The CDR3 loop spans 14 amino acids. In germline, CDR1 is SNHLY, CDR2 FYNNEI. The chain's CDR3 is CANNLQGGHDEQYF. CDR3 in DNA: TGTGCCAACAACCTACAGGGGGGACATGACGAGCAGTACTTC.

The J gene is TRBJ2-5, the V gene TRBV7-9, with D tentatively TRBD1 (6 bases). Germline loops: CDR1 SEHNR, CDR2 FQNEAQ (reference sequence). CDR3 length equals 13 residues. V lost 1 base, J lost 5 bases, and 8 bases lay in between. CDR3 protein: CASSLGGLETQYF. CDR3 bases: TGTGCCAGCAGCTTAGGGGGGCTGGAGACCCAGTACTTC. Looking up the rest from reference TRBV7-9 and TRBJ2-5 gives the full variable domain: DTGVSQNPRHKITKRGQNVTFRCDPISEHNRLYWYRQTLGQGPEFLTYFQNEAQLEKSRLLSDRFSAERPKGSFSTLEIQRTEQGDSAMYLCASSLGGLETQYFGPGTRLLVL.

The CDR3, as DNA: TGTGCCAGCAGCTTGGTGTCGACGGGCCAAGAGACCCAGTACTTC. Translating gives CASSLVSTGQETQYF. The chain has TRBV7-2 and TRBJ2-5; no definite D call. This CDR3 is 15 amino acids long. Per the germline V gene, CDR1 is SGHTA and CDR2 is FQGNSA. The V end lost 3 bases, the J end lost 1 base, and 12 bases lay between the germline ends.

The chain's CDR3 is CASSEALQDGREPQHF. In DNA form, the CDR3 reads TGTGCCAGCAGTGAAGCGCTTCAGGACGGGCGGGAGCCCCAGCATTTT. V and J are TRBV2 and TRBJ1-5; no clear D gene. The CDR3 has 16 residues. The V gene's germline CDR1 is SNHLY and CDR2 FYNNEI. V gave up 0 bases and J gave up 8 bases, with 17 bases separating them.

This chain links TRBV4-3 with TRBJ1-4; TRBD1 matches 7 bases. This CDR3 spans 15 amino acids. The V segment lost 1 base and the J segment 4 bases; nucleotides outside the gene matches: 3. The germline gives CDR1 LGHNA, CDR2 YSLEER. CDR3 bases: TGCGCCAGCAGCCAAGGGACAGGTATTAATGAAAAACTGTTTTTT. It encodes CASSQGTGINEKLFF.

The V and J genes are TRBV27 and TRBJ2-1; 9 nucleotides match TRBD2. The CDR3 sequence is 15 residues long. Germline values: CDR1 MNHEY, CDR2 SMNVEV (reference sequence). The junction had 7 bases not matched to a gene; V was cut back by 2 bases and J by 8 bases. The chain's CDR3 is CASSLTSGRFDEQFF. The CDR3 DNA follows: TGTGCCAGCAGTTTAACTAGCGGGCGTTTCGATGAGCAGTTCTTC.

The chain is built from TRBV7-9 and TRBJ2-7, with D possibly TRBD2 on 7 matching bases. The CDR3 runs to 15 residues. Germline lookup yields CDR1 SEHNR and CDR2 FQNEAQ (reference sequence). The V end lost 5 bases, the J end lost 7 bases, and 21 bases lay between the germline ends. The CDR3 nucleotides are TGTGCCAGCAGCCCAAAAGGGGGGGCGTCTGGAGAGCAGTACTTC. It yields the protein CASSPKGGASGEQYF.

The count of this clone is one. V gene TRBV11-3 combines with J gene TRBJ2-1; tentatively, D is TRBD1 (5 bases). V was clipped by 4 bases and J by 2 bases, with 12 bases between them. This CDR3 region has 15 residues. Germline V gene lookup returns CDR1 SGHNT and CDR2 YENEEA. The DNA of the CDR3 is TGTGCCAGCAGCTATCGACAGACGACCTACAATGAGCAGTTCTTC. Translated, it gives CASSYRQTTYNEQFF.

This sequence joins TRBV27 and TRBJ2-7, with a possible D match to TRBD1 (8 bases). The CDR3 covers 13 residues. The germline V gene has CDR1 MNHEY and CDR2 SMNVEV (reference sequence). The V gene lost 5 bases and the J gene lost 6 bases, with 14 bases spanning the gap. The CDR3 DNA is TGTGCCAGCAGTATTCACAGGGGGGGCGAGCAGTACTTC. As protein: CASSIHRGGEQYF.

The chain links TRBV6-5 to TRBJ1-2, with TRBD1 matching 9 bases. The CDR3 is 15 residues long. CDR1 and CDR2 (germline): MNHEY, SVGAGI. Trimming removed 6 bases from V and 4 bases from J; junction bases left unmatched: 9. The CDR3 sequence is CASSPGTGIFYGYTF. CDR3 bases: TGTGCCAGCAGCCCTGGGACAGGGATATTCTATGGCTACACCTTC.

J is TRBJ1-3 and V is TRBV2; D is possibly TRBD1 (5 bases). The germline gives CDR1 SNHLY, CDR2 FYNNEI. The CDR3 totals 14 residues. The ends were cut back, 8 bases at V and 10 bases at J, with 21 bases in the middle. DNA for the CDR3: TGTGCCAGCGCCGCGGGACGGCCCCCCCGGACCATATATTTT. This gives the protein CASAAGRPPRTIYF. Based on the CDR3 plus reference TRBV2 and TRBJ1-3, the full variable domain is EPEVTQTPSHQVTQMGQEVILRCVPISNHLYFYWYRQILGQKVEFLVSFYNNEISEKSEIFDDQFSVERPDGSNFTLKIRSTKLEDSAMYFCASAAGRPPRTIYFGEGSWLTVV.